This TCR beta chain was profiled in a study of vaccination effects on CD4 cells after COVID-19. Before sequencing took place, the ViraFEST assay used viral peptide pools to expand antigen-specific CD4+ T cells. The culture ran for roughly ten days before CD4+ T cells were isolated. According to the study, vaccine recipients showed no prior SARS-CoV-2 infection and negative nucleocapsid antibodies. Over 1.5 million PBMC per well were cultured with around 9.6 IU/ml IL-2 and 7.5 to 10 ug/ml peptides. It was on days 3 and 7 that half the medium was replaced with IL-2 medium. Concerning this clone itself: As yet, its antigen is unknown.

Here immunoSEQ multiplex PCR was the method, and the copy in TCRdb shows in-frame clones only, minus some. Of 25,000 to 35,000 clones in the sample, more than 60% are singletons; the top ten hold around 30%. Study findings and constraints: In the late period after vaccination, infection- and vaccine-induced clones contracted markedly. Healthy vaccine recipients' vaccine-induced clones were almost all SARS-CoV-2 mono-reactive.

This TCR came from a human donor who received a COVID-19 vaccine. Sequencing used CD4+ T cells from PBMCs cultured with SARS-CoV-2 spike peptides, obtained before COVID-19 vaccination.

The CDR3 here is CATLRGYEQYF. In DNA form, the CDR3 reads TGTGCCACCCTCCGGGGCTACGAGCAGTACTTC. V usage is TRBV28 and J usage is TRBJ2-7; D might be TRBD2 (5 bases). In germline, CDR1 is MDHEN, CDR2 SYDVKM. V lost 10 bases, J lost 3 bases, and 10 bases lay in between. The CDR3 is 11 residues long.